This T cell receptor beta chain was sequenced for a study of cytomegalovirus exposure and HLA in healthy donors. On this clone itself: Antigen specificity is unknown.

The primer mix had 60 Vbeta and 13 Jbeta primers. Method: immunoSEQ multiplex PCR; TCRdb's copy keeps in-frame clones and lacks some. This table holds 90,000 to 140,000 clones, roughly 15% found once. Study-wide points: HLA alleles were associated with 18,000 or so TCR beta sequences in a later analysis at 0.05 false discovery rate. Among TCR beta chains of equal frequency, HLA-associated ones were more clonally expanded in a later analysis. Most TCR sequences showed up rarely, but some public TCRs showed up in many donors.

Germline CDR1 LGHNA, CDR2 YNFKEQ. The CDR3 loop spans 15 amino acids. The V and J ends lost 0 bases and 3 bases respectively, with 10 bases between them. This receptor was taken from a female donor in good health and CMV-seronegative. The chain recombines TRBV4-2 with TRBJ2-3, with TRBD2 as a possible D gene (5 bases). The sample taken for sequencing was PBMCs. The CDR3: CASSQEARETDTQYF. CDR3 DNA: TGTGCCAGCAGCCAAGAGGCCCGGGAAACAGATACGCAGTATTTT.